Shown below are 20 T cell receptor beta chains from a single sample sequenced in a study of metastatic and nonmetastatic thyroid tumors. Every patient was untreated before thyroid surgery. MiXCR re-clonotyped the PCR reads for TCRdb. The data contain around 12,000 clones, around 33% of them seen just once; the ten biggest clones take up less than 20%. Material: tumor tissue. Receptor source: a male donor with papillary thyroid cancer or a benign thyroid nodule (not recorded which). Some clones in this sample may be carry-over from other donors' samples.

This clone was recorded at least ten times. CDR3 loop: CASTFSSRGHEQFF. In nucleotides, the CDR3 is TGTGCCAGCACGTTTTCTTCTAGGGGCCATGAGCAGTTCTTC. The rearrangement links TRBV6-2 or TRBV6-3 to TRBJ2-1; a possible D gene is TRBD1 (5 bases). CDR1 MNHEY and CDR2 SVGEGT come from the germline V gene. The CDR3 totals 14 residues. V was trimmed by 7 bases and J by 8 bases, leaving 18 bases between them.

Ten or more counts support this clone. V and J are TRBV10-1 and TRBJ2-3; 10 nucleotides line up with TRBD2. Germline CDR1 is WNHNN and CDR2 is SYGVQD (reference sequence). The CDR3 length is 16 residues. Losses at the gene ends were 1 base for V and 2 bases for J; bases not matched to a gene: 3. In DNA, the CDR3 is TGCGCCAGCAGTGAGTTGAGCGGGGGGGACACAGATACGCAGTATTTT. It translates to CASSELSGGDTDTQYF.

This clone has a handful of counts. A much larger clone differs from this one at a single base, so this may be a read error. Other DNA sequences within the sample encode an identical CDR3. The V call is TRBV12-3 or TRBV12-4, the J call TRBJ2-3, with 7 bases fitting TRBD2. The CDR3 consists of 15 residues. The CDR3 nucleotides read TGTGCCAGCAGTCTAGCTAGCGGTATCACAGATACGCAGTATTTT. It codes for CASSLASGITDTQYF.

This clone was found many times. V and J are TRBV24-1 and TRBJ2-5; maybe TRBD1 (5 bases). The length of the CDR3 is 15 residues. Trimming took 1 base from V and 1 from J, leaving 9 bases between them. Germline loops: CDR1 KGHDR, CDR2 SFDVKD. The CDR3 sequence: CATSDFLGAQETQYF. CDR3 sequence (DNA): TGTGCCACCAGTGATTTCCTAGGGGCCCAAGAGACCCAGTACTTC.

This clone came up many times. The germline gene is not matched at one end of the junction; a read error may be the cause. Other DNA sequences within the sample encode an identical CDR3. This sequence joins TRBV7-8 and TRBJ2-7, with no clear D. This CDR3 comprises 15 residues. Germline values: CDR1 SGHVS, CDR2 FQNEAQ. This chain's CDR3 is CASSFGRGITYEQYF. Here the CDR3 DNA reads TGTGCCAGCAGCTTCGGCCGAGGCATTACCTACGAACAGTACTTC.

This clone was found many times. The genes are TRBV5-1 and TRBJ2-5, with D hard to call. There are 10 residues in the CDR3. Deletions cut 4 bases from V and 5 bases from J, with 3 bases between. Germline V gene sequence: CDR1 SGHRS, CDR2 YFSETQ. The chain's CDR3 is CASSGETQYF. The CDR3 nucleotides read TGCGCCAGCAGCGGGGAGACCCAGTACTTC.

The CDR3 spells CSARWGGAELNQPQHF. The CDR3 DNA reads as TGCAGTGCTAGATGGGGGGGGGCAGAACTTAATCAGCCCCAGCATTTT. The V call is TRBV20-1, the J call TRBJ1-5, with D tentatively TRBD1 (6 bases). The CDR3 length is 16 residues. Trimming stripped 2 bases from V and 4 bases from J, with 18 bases between. Germline CDR1 DFQATT, CDR2 SNEGSKA (reference sequence).

A remark on this clone: With a much larger clone just one base away, this may be a read error. V is TRBV7-9 and J is TRBJ2-5; D remains ambiguous. The CDR3 loop spans 13 amino acids. Trimming took off 2 bases at V and 5 bases at J, with 9 bases between the two ends. Germline assignment: CDR1 SEHNR and CDR2 FQNEAQ (reference sequence). The CDR3 DNA sequence: TGTGCCAGCAGCTTACCCCACGGGGAGACCCAGTACTTC. This gives the protein CASSLPHGETQYF.

The CDR3 region has the DNA TGTGCCAGTAGTATACGGGGCAGGAAGCTTACCTACAATGAGCAGTTCTTC. As protein: CASSIRGRKLTYNEQFF. This sequence joins TRBV19 and TRBJ2-1; D assignment may be TRBD1 or TRBD2 (5 bases each). Trimming removed 2 bases from V and 2 bases from J, with 16 bases in between. The CDR3 is 17 amino acids. Germline V gene data show CDR1 as LNHDA and CDR2 as SQIVND (reference sequence).

In its sample, this clone was seen many times. This chain connects TRBV6-1 to TRBJ2-5, with 8 positions matching TRBD1. Looked up from germline, CDR1 is MNHNS and CDR2 is SASEGT. The V segment lost 5 bases and the J segment 6 bases; nucleotides outside the gene matches: 11. The CDR3 is 15 residues long. Written as DNA, the CDR3 is TGTGCCAGCAGTCCGACGGGACAGGTTTCTCAGACCCAGTACTTC. It yields the protein CASSPTGQVSQTQYF.

This clone appeared once. This chain joins TRBV30 and TRBJ2-3; D is unresolved. The germline V gene has CDR1 GTSNPN and CDR2 SVGIG (reference sequence). This CDR3 spans 14 amino acids. The V end lost 3 bases, the J end lost 0 bases, and 10 bases lay between the germline ends. CDR3 protein: CAWRASTSTDTQYF. The CDR3 DNA reads TGTGCCTGGAGAGCGTCTACTAGCACAGATACGCAGTATTTT.

The table lists this clone with many counts. This may be a read error, as it is one base from a much larger clone. Other DNA sequences in this specimen translate into the identical CDR3. The V call is TRBV18, the J call TRBJ1-1, with D hard to call. The CDR3 is 13 residues long. From germline, CDR1 is KGHSH and CDR2 LQKENI. The CDR3 is CASSRNRNTEAFF. In nucleotides, the CDR3 is TGTGCCAGCTCCCGAAATCGGAACACCGAAGCTTTCTTT.

The chain joins TRBV7-2 to TRBJ2-7; D ambiguous. V shed 3 bases and J shed 1 base, with 10 bases lying between them. The CDR3 consists of 14 residues. Germline V gene data show CDR1 as SGHTA and CDR2 as FQGNSA. CDR3 nucleotides: TGTGCCAGCAGCTTTCCTCTCAGGTCCTACGAGCAGTACTTC. As protein: CASSFPLRSYEQYF.

This clone appeared many times. The rearrangement joins TRBV5-6 to TRBJ2-1, with TRBD2 matching over 9 bases. Per the germline V gene, CDR1 is SGHDT and CDR2 is YYEEEE. V gave up 4 bases and J gave up 10 bases; unmatched junction bases: 9. The CDR3 is made up of 14 amino acids. The CDR3 nucleotides read TGTGCCAGCAGCCGGGGACTAGCAAACGAGGAGCAGTTCTTC. It specifies CASSRGLANEEQFF.

This clone was counted ten times or more. V is TRBV6-5 and J is TRBJ2-3; no reliable D call. This CDR3 has 14 residues. V shed 3 bases and J shed 2 bases, with 9 bases lying between them. The germline CDR1 and CDR2 sequences are MNHEY and SVGAGI. The CDR3 DNA follows: TGTGCCAGCAGTTATGTACAGATCACAGATACGCAGTATTTT. Its protein is CASSYVQITDTQYF.

The rearrangement joins TRBV21-1 to TRBJ2-3. TRBV21-1 represents a pseudogene. The CDR3 loop spans 20 amino acids. The CDR3 DNA is TGTGCCAGCAGCAACGCACGCATGGGTGACTTGCCAAGCAGCACAGATACGCAGTATTTT. Translated, it gives CASSNARMGDLPSSTDTQYF.

The genes are TRBV18 and TRBJ1-5; no definite D call. The V and J ends lost 1 base and 2 bases respectively, with 9 bases between them. The germline CDR1 and CDR2 sequences are KGHSH and LQKENI. This CDR3 has 15 amino acids. This chain's CDR3 is CASSPLAGRNQPQHF. In DNA, the CDR3 is TGTGCCAGCTCACCACTAGCGGGCCGCAATCAGCCCCAGCATTTT.

The gene calls are TRBV20-1 and TRBJ2-3; D is tentatively TRBD1 or TRBD2 (5 bases each). The germline gives CDR1 DFQATT, CDR2 SNEGSKA (reference sequence). Trimming stripped 6 bases from V and 4 bases from J, with 17 bases between. This CDR3 region has 14 residues. CDR3 protein: CSAEGSLPPDTQYF. The CDR3 bases are TGCAGTGCCGAGGGGTCGTTACCCCCAGATACGCAGTATTTT.

In its sample, this clone is medium-sized. The V call is TRBV15, the J call TRBJ1-1; D gene ambiguous. This CDR3 has 16 amino acids. CDR1 is LNHNV and CDR2 is YYDKDF in the germline V gene (reference sequence). V lost 0 bases and J lost 1, with 12 bases in between. CDR3 residues: CATSRDQGAGNTEAFF. CDR3 coding DNA: TGTGCCACCAGCAGAGATCAAGGCGCCGGGAACACTGAAGCTTTCTTT.

This clone showed up many times. The chain couples TRBV24-1 to TRBJ2-3; the D gene could be TRBD1 or TRBD2 (5 bases each). Germline V gene data show CDR1 as KGHDR and CDR2 as SFDVKD. The V end was cut by 4 bases, the J end by 8 bases, with 18 bases between. This CDR3 is built from 15 residues. The CDR3 protein is CATSDYTGRKITQYF. The CDR3 DNA is TGTGCCACCAGTGACTATACGGGGCGCAAAATTACGCAGTATTTT.